A single sample gave rise to the 12 T cell receptor beta chains below, sequenced in a study of blood T cell repertoires in COVID-19 (dated by TCRdb to about 2020). Library generation was performed with the immunoSEQ multiplex PCR assay. Sourced from immuneACCESS, this table was stored by TCRdb with only in-frame sequences that have V and J called. A share of the clones is absent; for the studies checked, an unresolved V gene accounts for under half, and the remainder has no known explanation. The sample table contains 99,000 or so clones; only one count was recorded for approximately 82% of them. The leading ten clones occupy over 15% of the sample. The sequenced sample consisted of peripheral blood. These receptors came from a woman of 80 years or more with acute or convalescent COVID-19.

The chain couples TRBV4-1 to TRBJ1-5; the D gene is possibly TRBD1 (5 bases). Trimming took 1 base from V and 3 from J, leaving 10 bases between them. This CDR3 comprises 15 residues. CDR1 and CDR2 from the germline V gene are MGHRA and YSYEKL. This CDR3 is CASSQVGGFNQPQHF. CDR3 nucleotides: TGCGCCAGCAGCCAAGTCGGGGGGTTCAATCAGCCCCAGCATTTT.

J is TRBJ2-7 and V is TRBV6-5; D remains unclear. V lost 2 bases to trimming and J lost 0 bases, with 11 bases between them. Germline V gene data show CDR1 as MNHEY and CDR2 as SVGAGI. This CDR3 has 15 residues. CDR3 protein: CASSYGRGSSYEQYF. CDR3 nucleotides: TGTGCCAGCAGTTACGGTCGCGGAAGCTCCTACGAGCAGTACTTC.

This clone appeared a few times. This chain uses TRBV19 with TRBJ2-2, with a weak D call TRBD2 (5 bases). V lost 2 bases to trimming and J lost 6 bases, with 7 bases between them. Germline loops: CDR1 LNHDA, CDR2 SQIVND (reference sequence). The CDR3 runs 13 residues. Here the CDR3 reads CASSITGAGELFF. CDR3 bases: TGTGCCAGTAGTATAACCGGGGCCGGGGAGCTGTTTTTT. Full variable domain (missing parts from reference TRBV19 and TRBJ2-2): DGGITQSPKYLFRKEGQNVTLSCEQNLNHDAMYWYRQDPGQGLRLIYYSQIVNDFQKGDIAEGYSVSREKKESFPLTVTSAQKNPTAFYLCASSITGAGELFFGEGSRLTVL.

The J gene is TRBJ1-5, the V gene TRBV3-1 (or the pseudogene TRBV3-2); D is undetermined. The germline V gene encodes CDR1 LGHDT and CDR2 YNNKEL (reference sequence). CDR3 size: 12 residues. The ends were cut back, 2 bases at V and 4 bases at J, with 3 bases in the middle. The CDR3 DNA reads as TGTGCCAGCAGCCAACGGAATCAGCCCCAGCATTTT. Protein product: CASSQRNQPQHF.

The CDR3 is CASSQRTGEKLFF. CDR3 nucleotide sequence: TGTGCCAGCAGCCAAAGGACAGGTGAAAAACTGTTTTTT. The chain carries TRBV11-3 and TRBJ1-4; 7 nucleotides line up with TRBD1. The CDR3 runs to 13 residues. Losses at the gene ends were 5 bases for V and 7 bases for J; bases not matched to a gene: 4. Germline values: CDR1 SGHNT, CDR2 YENEEA.

This clone was detected only a few times. CDR3 sequence: CSVSSGTSTDTQYF. The CDR3, as DNA: TGCAGCGTGTCTAGCGGAACTAGCACAGATACGCAGTATTTT. The V call is TRBV29-1, the J call TRBJ2-3; 7 nucleotides align to TRBD2. Germline V gene lookup returns CDR1 SQVTM and CDR2 ANQGSEA. The CDR3 runs 14 residues. Trimming removed 6 bases from V and 0 bases from J; junction bases left unmatched: 6.

V and J are TRBV7-2 and TRBJ2-5, with a possible D match to TRBD1 (6 bases). The germline V and J ends were trimmed by 1 base and 4 bases, with 13 bases remaining between them. Germline V gene lookup returns CDR1 SGHTA and CDR2 FQGNSA. The CDR3 has 15 amino acids. CDR3 nucleotides: TGTGCCAGCAGCTTAGATGGCAGGGGCCGAGAGACCCAGTACTTC. Translated, it gives CASSLDGRGRETQYF.

The rearrangement uses TRBV2 and TRBJ2-4; TRBD1 agrees at 10 bases. This CDR3 is 16 amino acids long. Germline-derived CDR1 and CDR2 are SNHLY and FYNNEI. With 6 bases clipped from V and 6 bases from J, the junction kept 11 bases outside the gene matches. The CDR3 coding sequence is TGTGCCAGCAGGGTACCGGGACAGGGGTCGCGAAACATTCAGTACTTC. This codes for CASRVPGQGSRNIQYF.

This chain uses TRBV11-2 with TRBJ2-3, with TRBD1 as a possible D gene (6 bases). V was cut by 5 bases and J by 5 bases, with 14 bases left in between. There are 14 residues in the CDR3. The germline V gene encodes CDR1 SGHAT and CDR2 FQNNGV. The chain's CDR3 is CASSQAGDVDTQYF. The CDR3, as DNA: TGTGCCAGCAGCCAAGCAGGGGACGTAGATACGCAGTATTTT.

The V and J genes are TRBV18 and TRBJ2-5; D is perhaps TRBD2 (6 bases). CDR1 is KGHSH, CDR2 LQKENI, per germline. The germline V and J ends were trimmed by 5 bases and 6 bases, with 19 bases remaining between them. The length of the CDR3 is 15 residues. CDR3 protein: CASSSGGDAGQTQYF. The CDR3 nucleotides read TGTGCCAGCTCATCCGGCGGGGACGCCGGCCAGACCCAGTACTTC.

The rearrangement uses TRBV6-6 and TRBJ2-7, with D perhaps matching TRBD1 (5 bases). The CDR3 consists of 13 residues. The germline V gene encodes CDR1 MNHNY and CDR2 SVGAGI (reference sequence). Trimming pared 6 bases from V and 8 bases from J, leaving 17 bases between. CDR3 sequence: CASSPPPGIKQYF. CDR3 DNA: TGTGCCAGCAGCCCTCCTCCAGGGATCAAGCAGTACTTC.

The gene calls are TRBV12-3 or TRBV12-4 and TRBJ2-7, with a tentative D call TRBD1 (6 bases). Trimming left V 4 bases short and J 2 bases short, with 9 bases between. This CDR3 has 13 amino acids. The CDR3 reads CASSSGTPYEQYF. CDR3 nucleotide sequence: TGTGCCAGCAGTTCCGGGACACCCTACGAGCAGTACTTC.